Each of the 15 T cell receptor beta chains below was sequenced from the same sample in a study of T-cell reconstitution after alpha-beta-depleted transplantation in children (dated by TCRdb to the mid-2010s). Sample time point, as interpreted from the label and publication: day 60 (about 2 months) after transplantation. Per the publication, the treatment or condition label means: allogeneic hematopoietic cell transplantation with graft depleted of TCRalphabeta T cells and CD19 B cells. The method was PCR. This sample was sequenced with an Illumina HiSeq 2500. Molecular barcoding was employed in the preparation of TCR libraries, with unique molecular identifiers being used to normalize TCRbeta repertoire quantification. The public reads were quality trimmed at Q25 with fastp and then assembled into clones with MiXCR by TCRdb, keeping productive beta chains. One record per CDR3 amino acid sequence lists the most common genes and DNA. The sample records a few thousand distinct CDR3 sequences, 26% of which are singletons. The top ten constitute 36% of the sample.

The sample consisted of PBMCs, mostly from graft donor cells, taken 60 days after TCRalphabeta/CD19-depleted stem cell transplant. The origin of the receptors is a male patient aged 2 to 9 who had a stem cell transplant for acute lymphoblastic leukemia, so the T cells may come from the graft donor.

This clonotype was counted ten times or more. The chain employs TRBV5-1 and TRBJ2-5, with TRBD2 matching 7 bases. The CDR3 totals 15 residues. CDR1 and CDR2 from the germline V gene are SGHRS and YFSETQ. Trimming cost V 5 bases and J 1 base; bases outside gene matches: 8. The CDR3 coding sequence is TGCGCCAGCAGAATGGACCCTAGCGGCCAAGAGACCCAGTACTTC. The encoded protein is CASRMDPSGQETQYF.

This clonotype has a count of ten or more. The chain joins TRBV2 to TRBJ2-7; 7 bases are shared with TRBD2. The CDR3 runs to 14 residues. CDR1 and CDR2 from the germline V gene are SNHLY and FYNNEI. V was pared by 6 bases and J by 5 bases, with 10 bases of the junction left unmatched. The CDR3, as DNA: TGTGCCAGCAGCTCTTTGGCGGGAGTGAACGAGCAGTACTTC. Translating it yields CASSSLAGVNEQYF.

This clonotype was counted at least ten times. V is TRBV7-2 and J is TRBJ1-1; D ambiguous. CDR3 length equals 13 residues. V lost 11 bases and J 3 bases, leaving 16 bases between the germline ends. Germline V gives CDR1 SGHTA, CDR2 FQGNSA. CDR3 region: CAAQRDTHTEAFF. As DNA, the CDR3 is TGTGCCGCCCAACGAGACACTCACACTGAAGCTTTCTTT.

This sequence joins TRBV7-2 and TRBJ1-2; possible D gene TRBD1, 5 bases. The CDR3 is 15 residues long. V was cut by 1 base and J by 5 bases, with 14 bases left in between. CDR1 and CDR2 from the germline V gene are SGHTA and FQGNSA. CDR3 sequence: CASSLDAGVNYGYTF. CDR3 nucleotides: TGTGCCAGCAGCTTAGATGCGGGGGTTAATTATGGCTACACCTTC.

This clonotype appeared many times. This chain uses TRBV28 with TRBJ1-6; D may be TRBD1 (6 bases). The ends were cut back, 7 bases at V and 7 bases at J, with 14 bases in the middle. The germline gives CDR1 MDHEN, CDR2 SYDVKM. The CDR3 extends over 14 amino acids. The CDR3 sequence: CASKGGLNNSPLHF. The CDR3 region has the DNA TGTGCCAGCAAGGGGGGCCTAAACAATTCACCCCTCCACTTT.

There are many counts of this clonotype. This rearrangement joins TRBV10-3 to TRBJ2-3; weak D call: TRBD1 (5 bases). CDR1 is ENHRY and CDR2 is SYGVKD in the germline V gene. V lost 8 bases, J lost 2 bases, and 14 bases lay in between. This CDR3 region has 14 residues. The CDR3 DNA sequence: TGTGCCATCGGTCAAGACAGAGTCACAGATACGCAGTATTTT. Protein product: CAIGQDRVTDTQYF.

In this sample, this clonotype turned up many times. The rearrangement joins TRBV5-5 to TRBJ1-1; D is ambiguous. The germline V gene has CDR1 SGHKS and CDR2 YYEKEE (reference sequence). The CDR3 spans 13 residues. The V end lost 4 bases, the J end lost 4 bases, and 11 bases lay between the germline ends. CDR3 loop: CASSRTRGTEAFF. The CDR3 DNA reads TGTGCCAGCAGCCGCACGCGCGGCACTGAAGCTTTCTTT.

At least ten counts were recorded for this clonotype. The genes are TRBV7-6 and TRBJ1-6; TRBD1 matches at 8 bases. CDR3 length: 16 residues. Trimming removed 4 bases from V and 2 bases from J; junction bases left unmatched: 4. The germline V gene has CDR1 SGHVS and CDR2 FNYEAQ. The CDR3 spells CASSSQGATYNSPLHF. For the CDR3, the DNA is TGTGCCAGCAGCTCTCAGGGGGCAACCTATAATTCACCCCTCCACTTT.

In its sample, this clonotype was seen many times. The V gene is TRBV6-5, the J gene TRBJ1-6; D remains ambiguous. Germline CDR1 reads MNHEY; CDR2 reads SVGAGI. CDR3 length equals 13 residues. V lost 6 bases and J 4 bases, leaving 7 bases between the germline ends. The DNA of the CDR3 is TGTGCCAGCAGGCGGGGTTATAATTCACCCCTCCACTTT. Encoded protein: CASRRGYNSPLHF.

This clonotype was counted ten times or more. The chain couples TRBV6-1 to TRBJ1-4; 8 bases are shared with TRBD1. J lost 4 bases, V lost 4 bases, and 5 bases had no gene match. This CDR3 contains 15 residues. Germline lookup yields CDR1 MNHNS and CDR2 SASEGT. The CDR3 nucleotides are TGTGCCAGCAGTGCATACAGGGGGGGTAATGAAAAACTGTTTTTT. Translating it yields CASSAYRGGNEKLFF.

In its sample, this clonotype ranks as large (0.1 to 1%). This rearrangement joins TRBV29-1 to TRBJ2-7; D is ambiguous. Germline CDR1 is SQVTM and CDR2 is ANQGSEA. CDR3 length equals 16 residues. The V and J ends lost 2 bases and 5 bases respectively, with 22 bases between them. The CDR3 DNA sequence: TGCAGCGTTGAATCCCCCTCCGCAAGTAGCTTCAACGAGCAGTACTTC. Its protein is CSVESPSASSFNEQYF.

The table lists this clonotype with many counts. The chain recombines TRBV11-3 with TRBJ1-5, with TRBD1 matching 8 bases. CDR1 and CDR2 from the germline V gene are SGHNT and YENEEA. This CDR3 is 17 amino acids long. V lost 6 bases to trimming and J lost 1 base; unmatched junction nucleotides: 11. CDR3 sequence: CASRQGAALRSNQPQHF. CDR3 nucleotide sequence: TGTGCCAGCAGGCAGGGGGCGGCGTTGAGGAGCAATCAGCCCCAGCATTTT. Full variable domain (rest looked up from reference TRBV11-3 and TRBJ1-5): EAGVVQSPRYKIIEKKQPVAFWCNPISGHNTLYWYLQNLGQGPELLIRYENEEAVDDSQLPKDRFSAERLKGVDSTLKIQPAELGDSAVYLCASRQGAALRSNQPQHFGDGTRLSIL.

V gene TRBV11-3 combines with J gene TRBJ2-4, with 8 bases aligning to TRBD1. The germline V gene has CDR1 SGHNT and CDR2 YENEEA. The ends lost 5 bases at V and 1 base at J; junction bases unmatched: 4. The CDR3 is made up of 15 amino acids. The CDR3 spells CASSLRTGAKNIQYF. In nucleotides, the CDR3 is TGTGCCAGCAGCCTTAGGACAGGGGCCAAAAACATTCAGTACTTC.

This clonotype is termed medium-sized. The chain couples TRBV14 to TRBJ2-5; D tentatively fits TRBD1 or TRBD2 (5 bases each). Germline V gene data show CDR1 as SGHDN and CDR2 as FVKESK. The CDR3 loop spans 13 amino acids. With 3 bases removed from V and 2 bases from J, the gap between germline ends came to 7 bases. This chain's CDR3 is CASSQGPQETQYF. Here the CDR3 DNA reads TGTGCCAGCAGCCAGGGACCACAAGAGACCCAGTACTTC.

Worth noting for this clonotype: The junction does not match germline at one end; this may be a read error. The chain couples TRBV4-2 to TRBJ2-5, with D perhaps assigned TRBD1 or TRBD2 (5 bases each). This CDR3 is built from 15 residues. Germline V gene sequence: CDR1 LGHNA, CDR2 YNFKEQ. CDR3 region: CASSTGIGDSGTQSF. The CDR3 DNA reads as TGTGCCAGCAGCACCGGGATAGGGGATTCCGGGACCCAGTCCTTC.